What follows are 26 T cell receptor beta chains derived from one specimen sequenced in a study of identical twins. TCRdb fed the 5' RACE reads into MiXCR, producing one record per CDR3 protein. The sample holds some 660,000 distinct CDR3 sequences, 8.5% to 9.5% seen once. The same data also contributed to another study, on yellow fever vaccine responses in identical twins.

Sequencing was performed on PBMCs. These TCRs come from a woman between 18 and 30 years old in good health.

DNA of the CDR3: TGCGCCAGCAAAAAAGGAGGGGCCGCATTTAGCACAGATACGCAGTATTTT. Translated: CASKKGGAAFSTDTQYF. The rearrangement joins TRBV5-1 to TRBJ2-3, with D possibly TRBD2 on 6 matching bases. The CDR3 runs 17 residues. V was pared by 6 bases and J by 0 bases, with 20 bases between. The germline CDR1 and CDR2 sequences are SGHRS and YFSETQ.

The chain employs TRBV6-2 or TRBV6-3 and TRBJ2-1; D is unresolved. V lost 4 bases and J 0 bases, leaving 13 bases between the germline ends. The CDR3 consists of 16 residues. CDR1 and CDR2 from the germline V gene are MNHEY and SVGEGT. The CDR3 spells CASSSTTESSYNEQFF. The CDR3 region has the DNA TGTGCCAGCAGTTCGACCACAGAGAGCTCCTACAATGAGCAGTTCTTC.

This clonotype came up a few times. This chain uses TRBV5-1 with TRBJ1-4, with D perhaps matching TRBD1 (6 bases). Germline V lookup: CDR1 SGHRS, CDR2 YFSETQ. The V end was cut by 0 bases, the J end by 3 bases, with 12 bases between. The CDR3 totals 16 residues. DNA of the CDR3: TGCGCCAGCAGCTTGGCCAAAGGGGGACCTAATGAAAAACTGTTTTTT. This sequence encodes CASSLAKGGPNEKLFF.

The chain links TRBV9 to TRBJ2-7; D possibly corresponds to TRBD2 (5 bases). Trimming took 1 base from V and 0 from J, leaving 11 bases between them. The CDR3 sequence is 15 residues long. The germline gives CDR1 SGDLS, CDR2 YYNGEE. CDR3 protein: CASSVTGTISYEQYF. The CDR3 coding sequence is TGTGCCAGCAGCGTAACGGGAACTATCTCCTACGAGCAGTACTTC.

This clonotype turned up a few times. The CDR3 is CSVTGRGAPTDTQYF. In DNA, the CDR3 is TGCAGCGTAACGGGTCGCGGAGCCCCCACAGATACGCAGTATTTT. The chain links TRBV29-1 to TRBJ2-3, with no clear D. V lost 6 bases, J lost 2 bases, and 18 bases lay in between. The CDR3 loop spans 15 amino acids. Germline-derived CDR1 and CDR2 are SQVTM and ANQGSEA.

V usage is TRBV24-1 and J usage is TRBJ2-6, with TRBD1 identical over 9 bases. The germline gives CDR1 KGHDR, CDR2 SFDVKD. The CDR3 totals 19 residues. J was trimmed by 4 bases and V by 3 bases; bases with no gene match: 12. CDR3 in DNA: TGTGCCACCAGTGATCCCGCACAGGGGGCGCCGTCCGGGGCCAACGTCCTGACTTTC. Its translation: CATSDPAQGAPSGANVLTF.

This clonotype has ten or more counts. This sequence joins TRBV7-2 and TRBJ2-3; TRBD2 matches at 9 bases. The CDR3 length is 16 residues. The V gene's germline CDR1 is SGHTA and CDR2 FQGNSA. Trimming at V came to 1 base and at J to 2 bases, leaving 4 bases not matched to a gene. The CDR3 DNA is TGTGCCAGCAGCTTAGAAAGCGGGAGGACCACAGATACGCAGTATTTT. Translation: CASSLESGRTTDTQYF.

As to this clonotype: The junction differs from germline at one of its ends, possibly a read error. The chain carries TRBV5-1 and TRBJ2-7, with TRBD1 matching 8 bases. Germline CDR1 reads SGHRS; CDR2 reads YFSETQ. The CDR3 is 13 amino acids. CDR3 amino acids: CASSQGAGSEQHF. CDR3 DNA sequence: TGCGCCAGCAGCCAGGGGGCGGGGAGTGAGCAGCACTTC.

This clonotype appeared a few times. J is TRBJ1-2 and V is TRBV4-2, with D tentatively TRBD1 (5 bases). With 0 bases removed from V and 4 bases from J, the gap between germline ends came to 6 bases. The CDR3 is 13 residues long. Germline values: CDR1 LGHNA, CDR2 YNFKEQ. The CDR3 sequence: CASSQDQGYGYTF. The CDR3 DNA sequence: TGTGCCAGCAGCCAAGATCAGGGCTATGGCTACACCTTC.

This chain joins TRBV28 and TRBJ2-2; D call uncertain. This CDR3 comprises 11 residues. V was trimmed by 10 bases and J by 6 bases, leaving 9 bases between them. Germline-derived CDR1 and CDR2 are MDHEN and SYDVKM. CDR3 protein: CATLRAGELFF. In nucleotides, the CDR3 is TGTGCCACCCTACGGGCCGGGGAGCTGTTTTTT.

This clonotype was seen repeatedly, ten times or more. The V and J genes are TRBV4-1 and TRBJ2-3; no definite D call. V was trimmed by 1 base and J by 4 bases, leaving 12 bases between them. The CDR3 loop spans 15 amino acids. The germline V gene has CDR1 MGHRA and CDR2 YSYEKL. CDR3 bases: TGCGCCAGCAGCCAAGTAAGGAGTGCGGCAGATACGCAGTATTTT. Translating it yields CASSQVRSAADTQYF.

In this sample, this clonotype turned up a few times. The V call is TRBV12-3 or TRBV12-4, the J call TRBJ2-7; D gene uncertain. The V and J ends lost 2 bases and 4 bases respectively, with 12 bases between them. This CDR3 contains 14 residues. The CDR3 nucleotides are TGTGCCAGCAGTTTAACTCGAGCTCTGTACGAGCAGTACTTC. Protein sequence: CASSLTRALYEQYF.

A few counts support this clonotype. J is TRBJ2-6 and V is TRBV27, with TRBD2 as a possible D gene (5 bases). The germline V and J ends were trimmed by 4 bases and 0 bases, with 13 bases remaining between them. This CDR3 is built from 17 residues. Germline V gene lookup returns CDR1 MNHEY and CDR2 SMNVEV (reference sequence). DNA for the CDR3: TGTGCCAGCAGTTGGGAGTCGGTCCGCTCTGGGGCCAACGTCCTGACTTTC. As protein: CASSWESVRSGANVLTF. The full variable domain, completed using reference TRBV27 and TRBJ2-6, is EAQVTQNPRYLITVTGKKLTVTCSQNMNHEYMSWYRQDPGLGLRQIYYSMNVEVTDKGDVPEGYKVSRKEKRNFPLILESPSPNQTSLYFCASSWESVRSGANVLTFGAGSRLTVL.

This clonotype was observed many times. V gene TRBV5-1 combines with J gene TRBJ2-3; 11 bases map to TRBD2. Germline V gives CDR1 SGHRS, CDR2 YFSETQ. With V trimmed by 4 bases and J by 1 base, 5 bases remained unmatched. CDR3 length: 16 amino acids. CDR3 in amino acids: CASSHLAGGRTDTQYF. Here the CDR3 DNA reads TGCGCCAGCAGCCATCTAGCGGGGGGACGCACAGATACGCAGTATTTT.

This clonotype appeared a few times. CDR3 nucleotide sequence: TGCAGTGCTACCCCGGGAGGGGAGCTGTTTTTT. Amino acids: CSATPGGELFF. The chain combines TRBV20-1 with TRBJ2-2; TRBD2 might be the D (5 bases). Trimming pared 4 bases from V and 8 bases from J, leaving 8 bases between. The CDR3 sequence is 11 residues long. The germline gives CDR1 DFQATT, CDR2 SNEGSKA (reference sequence).

The V call is TRBV14, the J call TRBJ2-1; possible D gene TRBD2, 6 bases. The CDR3 contains 14 residues. V dropped 4 bases and J dropped 6 bases, with 13 bases sitting between them. Germline lookup yields CDR1 SGHDN and CDR2 FVKESK. In nucleotides, the CDR3 is TGTGCCAGCAGCCGGAGGGCCCCTAGCAATGAGCAGTTCTTC. Its translation: CASSRRAPSNEQFF.

The sample holds many counts of this clonotype. The V gene is TRBV5-1, the J gene TRBJ2-3; 11 bases are shared with TRBD2. With V trimmed by 2 bases and J by 1 base, 0 bases remained unmatched. The V gene's germline CDR1 is SGHRS and CDR2 YFSETQ. The CDR3 contains 15 residues. CDR3 residues: CASSLLAGGTDTQYF. CDR3 nucleotides: TGCGCCAGCAGCTTACTAGCGGGAGGCACAGATACGCAGTATTTT.

The genes are TRBV20-1 and TRBJ2-2, with a weak D call TRBD1 (6 bases). Germline V gene sequence: CDR1 DFQATT, CDR2 SNEGSKA (reference sequence). V was shortened by 6 bases and J by 3 bases, with 23 bases between the two germline ends. The CDR3 sequence is 17 residues long. CDR3 in amino acids: CSAWGQGPGWHTGELFF. The CDR3 DNA is TGCAGTGCCTGGGGCCAGGGGCCGGGTTGGCACACCGGGGAGCTGTTTTTT.

This clonotype occurred many times. V usage is TRBV6-5 and J usage is TRBJ2-7; perhaps TRBD1 as D (6 bases). Germline V gene sequence: CDR1 MNHEY, CDR2 SVGAGI. V lost 3 bases and J lost 3, with 15 bases in between. The CDR3 is 15 residues long. CDR3 sequence reads: CASSYGSQGIYEQYF. The DNA for the CDR3 is TGTGCCAGCAGTTATGGCTCACAGGGAATCTACGAGCAGTACTTC.

This clonotype has more than one count but fewer than ten. The chain carries TRBV29-1 and TRBJ2-7; the match to TRBD2 covers 10 bases. The V gene end was trimmed by 6 bases and the J gene end by 2 bases; junction bases not matched to a gene: 7. The CDR3 totals 14 residues. Germline assignment: CDR1 SQVTM and CDR2 ANQGSEA. The CDR3 region is CSVRTSGSTYEQYF. The CDR3 bases are TGCAGCGTAAGGACTAGCGGATCTACCTACGAGCAGTACTTC.

This clonotype was recorded a few times. This rearrangement joins TRBV7-8 to TRBJ1-1, with TRBD1 as a possible D gene (6 bases). V was clipped by 6 bases and J by 0 bases, with 14 bases between them. The CDR3 spans 15 residues. The V gene's germline CDR1 is SGHVS and CDR2 FQNEAQ. The CDR3 sequence: CASRDTGWMNTEAFF. As DNA, the CDR3 is TGTGCCAGCAGAGACACAGGGTGGATGAACACTGAAGCTTTCTTT.

This clonotype was detected many times. The chain carries TRBV29-1 and TRBJ2-5, with 11 bases lining up with TRBD2. The CDR3 runs 14 residues. Germline values: CDR1 SQVTM, CDR2 ANQGSEA. V shed 1 base and J 9 bases; nucleotides not matched to a gene: 7. In DNA form, the CDR3 reads TGCAGCGTTGAAGTTTCTAGCGGGGGGCCTCCCCAGTACTTC. This codes for CSVEVSSGGPPQYF. The whole variable domain, remainder taken from reference TRBV29-1 and TRBJ2-5, is SAVISQKPSRDICQRGTSLTIQCQVDSQVTMMFWYRQQPGQSLTLIATANQGSEATYESGFVIDKFPISRPNLTFSTLTVSNMSPEDSSIYLCSVEVSSGGPPQYFGPGTRLLVL.

The genes are TRBV4-3 and TRBJ2-1; 11 bases match TRBD2. Germline CDR1 LGHNA, CDR2 YSLEER. The CDR3 runs 17 residues. The junction had 8 bases not matched to a gene; V was cut back by 3 bases and J by 4 bases. The CDR3 coding sequence is TGCGCCAGCAGCCATGATAAGACTAGCGGGAATTACAATGAGCAGTTCTTC. Its translation is CASSHDKTSGNYNEQFF.

This clonotype was found a few times. The chain is built from TRBV12-3 or TRBV12-4 and TRBJ2-1; 15 bases are a match to TRBD2. V dropped 6 bases and J dropped 7; count of bases not matched to a gene: 4. The CDR3 is 15 residues long. Written as DNA, the CDR3 is TGTGCCAGCAGCCACGGGACTAGCGGGGGGAATGAGCAGTTCTTC. It encodes CASSHGTSGGNEQFF.

This clonotype was seen at least ten times. The chain carries TRBV5-1 and TRBJ1-2; 10 nucleotides agree with TRBD1. Losses at the gene ends were 5 bases for V and 5 bases for J; bases not matched to a gene: 6. Germline V gene data show CDR1 as SGHRS and CDR2 as YFSETQ. The CDR3 extends over 14 amino acids. The CDR3 DNA sequence: TGCGCCAGCAGACAACCGGGACAGGGGTATGGCTACACCTTC. This gives the protein CASRQPGQGYGYTF.

V gene TRBV28 combines with J gene TRBJ1-6; TRBD1 matches at 8 bases. Looked up from germline, CDR1 is MDHEN and CDR2 is SYDVKM. The CDR3 covers 13 residues. V was pared by 6 bases and J by 11 bases, with 6 bases of the junction left unmatched. CDR3 region: CASRERTGTPLHF. The DNA for the CDR3 is TGTGCCAGCAGAGAACGGACAGGGACACCCCTCCACTTT.